This T cell receptor beta chain stems from a study of T-cell reconstitution after alpha-beta-depleted transplantation in children. Molecular barcoding with unique molecular identifiers was used for the TCRbeta library. TCRdb independently ran MiXCR on the PCR reads; one entry per CDR3 protein. The data contain hundreds of thousands of distinct CDR3 sequences, 16% of them singletons. Germline CDR1 SGHDN, CDR2 FVKESK. V lost 3 bases to trimming and J lost 5 bases, with 20 bases between them. This CDR3 has 16 residues. The receptor's source is a human donor who donated a stem cell graft to a child with acute myeloid leukemia. The sequencing here drew on PBMCs from the stem cell graft donor, taken from the stem cell graft. This chain links TRBV14 with TRBJ2-7; the D gene is possibly TRBD2 (6 bases). In DNA, the CDR3 is TGTGCCAGCAGCCAGTATATGGGCCGGAGGGCGGACGAGCAGTACTTC. Translated: CASSQYMGRRADEQYF.